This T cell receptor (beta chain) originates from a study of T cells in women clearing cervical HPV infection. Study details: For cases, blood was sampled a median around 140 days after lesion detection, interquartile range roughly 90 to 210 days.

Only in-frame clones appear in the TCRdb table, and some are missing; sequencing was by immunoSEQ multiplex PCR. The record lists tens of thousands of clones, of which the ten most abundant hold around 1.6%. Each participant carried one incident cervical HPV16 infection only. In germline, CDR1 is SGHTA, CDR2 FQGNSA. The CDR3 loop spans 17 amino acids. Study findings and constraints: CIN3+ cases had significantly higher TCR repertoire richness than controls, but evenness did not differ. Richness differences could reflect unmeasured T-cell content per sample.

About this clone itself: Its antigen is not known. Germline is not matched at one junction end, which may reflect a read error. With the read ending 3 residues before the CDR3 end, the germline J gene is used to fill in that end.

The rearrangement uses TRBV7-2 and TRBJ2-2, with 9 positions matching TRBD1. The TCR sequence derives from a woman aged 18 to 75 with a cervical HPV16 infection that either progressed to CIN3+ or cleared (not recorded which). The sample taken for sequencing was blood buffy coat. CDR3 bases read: TGTGCCAGCAGCGTAGCCGACAGGGGGGCGAACACCGGGGAG. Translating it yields CASSVADRGANTGE. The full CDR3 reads CASSVADRGANTGELFF.